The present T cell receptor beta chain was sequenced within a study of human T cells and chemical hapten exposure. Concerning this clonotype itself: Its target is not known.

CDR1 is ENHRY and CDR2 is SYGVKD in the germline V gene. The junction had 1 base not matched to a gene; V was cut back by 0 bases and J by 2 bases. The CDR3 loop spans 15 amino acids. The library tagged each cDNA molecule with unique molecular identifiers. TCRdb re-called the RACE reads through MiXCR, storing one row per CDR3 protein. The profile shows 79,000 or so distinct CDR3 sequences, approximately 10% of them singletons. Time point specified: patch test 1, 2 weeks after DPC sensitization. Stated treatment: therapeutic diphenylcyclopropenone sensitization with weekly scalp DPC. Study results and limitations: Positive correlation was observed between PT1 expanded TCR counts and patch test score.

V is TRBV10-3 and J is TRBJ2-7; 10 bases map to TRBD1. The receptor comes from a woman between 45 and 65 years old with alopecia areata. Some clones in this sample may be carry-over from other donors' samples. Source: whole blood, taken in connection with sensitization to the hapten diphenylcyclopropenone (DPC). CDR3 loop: CAISESGTGAYEQYF. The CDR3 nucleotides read TGTGCCATCAGTGAGTCAGGGACAGGGGCCTACGAGCAGTACTTC.